This T cell receptor (beta chain) was retrieved from a study of blood T cell repertoires in COVID-19. The overall study: The analysed material was cDNA or gDNA that came from T cells, B-cell-depleted T cells, or PBMCs.

Authors' analysis steps: Cell counts per sample came from amplifying reference gene primers. Using immunoSEQ multiplex PCR, the repertoire was profiled, and TCRdb retains in-frame clones only, with some absent. V, J and clone size are taken as reported in that table, and D and trimming were inferred from the DNA itself. The sample includes 300,000 or so clones, about nine tenths of them seen just once. The CDR3 is made up of 14 amino acids. Trimming stripped 11 bases from V and 0 bases from J, with 15 bases between. Per germline, CDR1 SGHAT and CDR2 FQNNGV. The chain joins TRBV11-2 to TRBJ2-3; tentative D call: TRBD2 (5 bases). The receptor was isolated from a woman aged 25 to 39 with COVID-19, enrolled during active disease. Sequences were obtained from peripheral blood. The CDR3 DNA is TGTGCCGGACGTGAGGGAGTTAGCACAGATACGCAGTATTTT. Amino acids: CAGREGVSTDTQYF.